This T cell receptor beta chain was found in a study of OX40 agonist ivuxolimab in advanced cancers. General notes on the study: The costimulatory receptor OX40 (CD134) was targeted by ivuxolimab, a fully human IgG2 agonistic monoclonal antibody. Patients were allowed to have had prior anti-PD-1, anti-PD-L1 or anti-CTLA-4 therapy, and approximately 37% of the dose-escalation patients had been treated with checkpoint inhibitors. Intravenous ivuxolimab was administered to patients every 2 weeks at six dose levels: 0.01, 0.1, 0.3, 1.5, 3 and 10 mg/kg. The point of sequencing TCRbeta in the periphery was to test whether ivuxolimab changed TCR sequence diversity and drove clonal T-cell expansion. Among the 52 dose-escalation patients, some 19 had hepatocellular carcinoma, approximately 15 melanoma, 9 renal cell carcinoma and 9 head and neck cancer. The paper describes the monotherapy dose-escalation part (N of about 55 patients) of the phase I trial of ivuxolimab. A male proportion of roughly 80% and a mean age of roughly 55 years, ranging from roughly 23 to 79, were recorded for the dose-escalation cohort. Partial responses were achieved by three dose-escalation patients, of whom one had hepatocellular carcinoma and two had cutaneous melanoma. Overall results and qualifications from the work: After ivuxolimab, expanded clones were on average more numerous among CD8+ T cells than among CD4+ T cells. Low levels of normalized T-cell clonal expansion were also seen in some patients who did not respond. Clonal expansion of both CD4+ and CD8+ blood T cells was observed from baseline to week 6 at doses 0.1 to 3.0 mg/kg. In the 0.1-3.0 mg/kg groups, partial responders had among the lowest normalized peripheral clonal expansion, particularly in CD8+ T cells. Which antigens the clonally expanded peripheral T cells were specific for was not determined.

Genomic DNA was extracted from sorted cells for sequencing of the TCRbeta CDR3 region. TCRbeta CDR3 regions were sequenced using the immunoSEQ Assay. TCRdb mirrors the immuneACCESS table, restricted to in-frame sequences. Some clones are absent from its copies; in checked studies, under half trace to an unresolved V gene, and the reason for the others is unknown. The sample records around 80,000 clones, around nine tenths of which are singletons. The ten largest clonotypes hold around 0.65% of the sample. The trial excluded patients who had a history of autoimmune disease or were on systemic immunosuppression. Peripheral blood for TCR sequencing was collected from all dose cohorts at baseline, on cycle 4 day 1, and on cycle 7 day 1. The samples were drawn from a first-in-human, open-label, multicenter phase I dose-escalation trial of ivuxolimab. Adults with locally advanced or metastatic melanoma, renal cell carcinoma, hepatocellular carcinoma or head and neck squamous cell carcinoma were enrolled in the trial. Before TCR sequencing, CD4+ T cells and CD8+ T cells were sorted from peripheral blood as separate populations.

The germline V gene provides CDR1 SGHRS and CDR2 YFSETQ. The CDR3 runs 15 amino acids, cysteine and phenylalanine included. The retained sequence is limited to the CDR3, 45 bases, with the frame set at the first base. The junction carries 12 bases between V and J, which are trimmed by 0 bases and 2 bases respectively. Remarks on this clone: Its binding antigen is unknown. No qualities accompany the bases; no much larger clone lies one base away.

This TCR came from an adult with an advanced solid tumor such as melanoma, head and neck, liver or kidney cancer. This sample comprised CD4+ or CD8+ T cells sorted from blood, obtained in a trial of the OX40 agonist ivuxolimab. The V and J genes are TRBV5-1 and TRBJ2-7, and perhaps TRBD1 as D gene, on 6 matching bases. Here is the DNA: TGCGCCAGCAGCTTGGAAATACAGGGCCCCTACGAGCAGTACTTC. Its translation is CASSLEIQGPYEQYF. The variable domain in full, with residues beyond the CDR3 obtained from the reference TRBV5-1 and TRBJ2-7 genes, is KAGVTQTPRYLIKTRGQQVTLSCSPISGHRSVSWYQQTPGQGLQFLFEYFSETQRNKGNFPGRFSGRQFSNSRSEMNVSTLELGDSALYLCASSLEIQGPYEQYFGPGTRLTVT.